The source of this T cell receptor (beta chain) is a study of blood T cell repertoires in COVID-19. Study context: T cells, B-cell-depleted T cells, or PBMCs supplied cDNA or gDNA.

In the original analysis: The assay estimated nucleated cells by amplifying reference gene primers. The repertoire was sequenced with immunoSEQ multiplex PCR; TCRdb's copy has only in-frame clones and lacks some. That table supplies the V and J calls and clone size; D and trimming were determined from the DNA. The sample yields about 100,000 clones, around four fifths seen once. The specimen was peripheral blood. The sequence came from a man aged 45 to 65 with active or convalescent COVID-19.

CDR3 in DNA: TGTGCCAGCAGCCCCCGGGCTGCGGGAGGGAGCACAGATACGCAGTATTTT. Amino acid sequence: CASSPRAAGGSTDTQYF. The chain uses TRBV9 and TRBJ2-3; TRBD2 matches at 9 bases. The CDR3 has 17 amino acids. Germline-derived CDR1 and CDR2 are SGDLS and YYNGEE. The V and J ends lost 4 bases and 0 bases, in that order; junction bases with no gene match: 9.